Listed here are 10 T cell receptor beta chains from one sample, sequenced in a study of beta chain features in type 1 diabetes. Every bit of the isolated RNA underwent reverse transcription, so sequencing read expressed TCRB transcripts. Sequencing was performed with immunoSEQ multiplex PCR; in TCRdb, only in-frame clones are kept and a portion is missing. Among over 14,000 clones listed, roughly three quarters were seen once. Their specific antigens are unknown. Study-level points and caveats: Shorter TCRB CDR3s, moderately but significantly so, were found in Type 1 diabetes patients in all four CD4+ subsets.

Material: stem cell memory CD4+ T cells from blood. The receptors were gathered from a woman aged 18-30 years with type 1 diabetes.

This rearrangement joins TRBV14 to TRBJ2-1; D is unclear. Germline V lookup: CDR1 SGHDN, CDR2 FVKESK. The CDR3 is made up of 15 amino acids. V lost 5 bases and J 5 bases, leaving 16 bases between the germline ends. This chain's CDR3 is CASSFRLGYNNEQFF. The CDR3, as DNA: TGTGCCAGCAGCTTCCGGCTGGGCTATAACAATGAGCAGTTCTTC. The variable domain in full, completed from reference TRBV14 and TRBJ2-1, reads EAGVTQFPSHSVIEKGQTVTLRCDPISGHDNLYWYRRVMGKEIKFLLHFVKESKQDESGMPNNRFLAERTGGTYSTLKVQPAELEDSGVYFCASSFRLGYNNEQFFGPGTRLTVL.

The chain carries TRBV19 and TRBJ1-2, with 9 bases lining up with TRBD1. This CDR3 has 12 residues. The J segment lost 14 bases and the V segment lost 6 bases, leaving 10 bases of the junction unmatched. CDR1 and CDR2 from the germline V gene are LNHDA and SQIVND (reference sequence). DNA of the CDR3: TGTGCCAGTAGAACCGGACAGGGGATAGAGACCTTC. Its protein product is CASRTGQGIETF.

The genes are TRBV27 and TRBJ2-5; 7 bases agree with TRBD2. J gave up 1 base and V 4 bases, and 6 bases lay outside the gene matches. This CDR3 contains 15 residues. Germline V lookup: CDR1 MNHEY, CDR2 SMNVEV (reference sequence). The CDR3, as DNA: TGTGCCAGCAGTTCCCCCACTAGCGCCCAAGAGACCCAGTACTTC. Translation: CASSSPTSAQETQYF.

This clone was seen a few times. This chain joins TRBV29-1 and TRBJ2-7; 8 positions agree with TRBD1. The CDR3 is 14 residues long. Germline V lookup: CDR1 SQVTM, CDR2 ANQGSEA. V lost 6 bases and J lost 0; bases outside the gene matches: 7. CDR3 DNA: TGCAGCGTCCGCAGGGGGCCCCTCTCCTACGAGCAGTACGTC. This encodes CSVRRGPLSYEQYV.

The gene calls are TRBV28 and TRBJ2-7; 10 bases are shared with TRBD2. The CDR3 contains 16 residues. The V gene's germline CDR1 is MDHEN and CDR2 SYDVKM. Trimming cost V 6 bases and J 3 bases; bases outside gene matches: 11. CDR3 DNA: TGTGCCAGCAGCGAATATAGCGGGGGGACTTACTACGAGCAGTACTTC. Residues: CASSEYSGGTYYEQYF. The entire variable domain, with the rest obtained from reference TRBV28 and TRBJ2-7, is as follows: DVKVTQSSRYLVKRTGEKVFLECVQDMDHENMFWYRQDPGLGLRLIYFSYDVKMKEKGDIPEGYSVSREKKERFSLILESASTNQTSMYLCASSEYSGGTYYEQYFGPGTRLTVT.

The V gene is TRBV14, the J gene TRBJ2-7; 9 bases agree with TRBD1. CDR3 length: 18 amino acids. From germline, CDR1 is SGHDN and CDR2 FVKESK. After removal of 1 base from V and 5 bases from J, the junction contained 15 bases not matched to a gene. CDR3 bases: TGTGCCAGCAGCCAAGTAGTGACCCAAGGACAGGGGATACACGAGCAGTACGTC. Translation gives CASSQVVTQGQGIHEQYV.

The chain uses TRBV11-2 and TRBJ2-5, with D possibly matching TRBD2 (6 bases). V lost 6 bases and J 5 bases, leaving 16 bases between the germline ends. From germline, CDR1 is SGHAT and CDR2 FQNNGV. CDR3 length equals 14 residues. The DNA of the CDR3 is TGTGCCAGCAGATCTCTAGCGCGGTGGGAGACCCAGTACTTC. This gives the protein CASRSLARWETQYF.

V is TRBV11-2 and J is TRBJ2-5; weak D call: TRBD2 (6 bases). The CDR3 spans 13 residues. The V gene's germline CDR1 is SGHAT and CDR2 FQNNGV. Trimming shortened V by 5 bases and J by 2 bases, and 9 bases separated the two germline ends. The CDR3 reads CASSRGTQETQYF. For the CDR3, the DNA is TGTGCCAGCAGCCGCGGGACTCAAGAGACCCAGTACTTC. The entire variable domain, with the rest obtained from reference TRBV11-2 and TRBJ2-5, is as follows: EAGVAQSPRYKIIEKRQSVAFWCNPISGHATLYWYQQILGQGPKLLIQFQNNGVVDDSQLPKDRFSAERLKGVDSTLKIQPAKLEDSAVYLCASSRGTQETQYFGPGTRLLVL.

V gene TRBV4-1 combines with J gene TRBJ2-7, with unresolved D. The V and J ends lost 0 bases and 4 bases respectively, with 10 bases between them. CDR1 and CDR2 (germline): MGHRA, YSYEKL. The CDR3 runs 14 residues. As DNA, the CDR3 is TGCGCCAGCAGCCAAGATGGCCCTTTTTACGAGCAGTACTTC. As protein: CASSQDGPFYEQYF.

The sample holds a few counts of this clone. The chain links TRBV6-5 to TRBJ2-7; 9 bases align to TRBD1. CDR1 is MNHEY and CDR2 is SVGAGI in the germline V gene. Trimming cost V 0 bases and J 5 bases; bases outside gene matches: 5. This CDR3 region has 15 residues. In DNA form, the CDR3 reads TGTGCCAGCAGTTACTCGAAGGGACAGGGCCACGAGCAGTACGTC. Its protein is CASSYSKGQGHEQYV.